These 5 T cell receptor beta chains share one sample of origin, sequenced in a study of T cell clusters in autoimmune cytopenias. TRB was amplified from roughly 0.25 ug of peripheral blood genomic DNA per sample. Multiplex touch-down PCR amplified TRB using TRB-A and TRB-B pools in one tube. Following a re-call of the multiplex PCR reads, TCRdb has one entry per CDR3 protein and lacks DNA. The repertoire shows 3,000 to 4,000 distinct CDR3 sequences; the top ten hold around 37%. Input material: peripheral blood. The receptor set was obtained from a human donor with an autoimmune cytopenia or autoimmune hepatitis (not recorded which).

CDR3 loop: CASSNRRTGAGETQYF. The chain carries TRBV18 and TRBJ2-5; there is no DNA to check the TCRdb D call of TRBD1. The germline gives CDR1 KGHSH, CDR2 LQKENI. The CDR3 has 16 residues. The variable domain in full, with the rest retrieved from reference TRBV18 and TRBJ2-5, is NAGVMQNPRHLVRRRGQEARLRCSPMKGHSHVYWYRQLPEEGLKFMVYLQKENIIDESGMPKERFSAEFPKEGPSILRIQQVVRGDSAAYFCASSNRRTGAGETQYFGPGTRLLVL.

Measured by frequency, this clonotype is medium-sized. The chain has TRBV6-5 and TRBJ2-5; with no DNA, the TCRdb D assignment of TRBD2 cannot be verified. Germline V gene data show CDR1 as MNHEY and CDR2 as SVGAGI. The CDR3 loop spans 15 amino acids. CDR3 region: CASSRLAGERGAQYF.

The CDR3 is CASSQEWGRGSYNEQFF. The rearrangement joins TRBV4-3 to TRBJ2-1; the TCRdb D gene call, TRBD1, has no DNA to confirm it. This CDR3 comprises 17 residues. CDR1 is LGHNA and CDR2 is YSLEER in the germline V gene.

This clonotype is deemed medium-sized by its frequency. V gene TRBV18 combines with J gene TRBJ2-7; TCRdb returns TRBD1, unconfirmable since there is no DNA. CDR3 length: 14 residues. The V gene's germline CDR1 is KGHSH and CDR2 LQKENI. CDR3: CASSPPSGSYEQYF.

The V and J genes are TRBV19 and TRBJ2-3; TCRdb reports TRBD2, a call that lacks DNA to check it against. Germline CDR1 and CDR2: LNHDA and SQIVND (reference sequence). CDR3 length: 14 residues. CDR3 residues: CASNTEGLSDTQYF.